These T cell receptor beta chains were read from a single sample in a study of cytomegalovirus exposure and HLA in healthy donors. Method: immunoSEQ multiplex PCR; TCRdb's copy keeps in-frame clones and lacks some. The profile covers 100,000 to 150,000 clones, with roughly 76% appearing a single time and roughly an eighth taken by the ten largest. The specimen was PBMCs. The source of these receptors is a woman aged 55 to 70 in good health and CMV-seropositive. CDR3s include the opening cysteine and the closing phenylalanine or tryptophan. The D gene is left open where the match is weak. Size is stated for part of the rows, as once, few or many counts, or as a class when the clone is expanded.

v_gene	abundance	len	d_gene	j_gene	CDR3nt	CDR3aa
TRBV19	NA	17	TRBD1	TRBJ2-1	TGTGCCAGTAGTATAGGGACAGGTCTTATCACCTACAATGAGCAGTTCTTC	CASSIGTGLITYNEQFF
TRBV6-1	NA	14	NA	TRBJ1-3	TGTGCCAGCAGTGGGACAGCCTCTGGAAACACCATATATTTT	CASSGTASGNTIYF
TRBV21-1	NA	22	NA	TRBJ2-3	TGTGCCAGCAGCAGGGGATACAGGGGGCAGTTTAGGGAGAGAGAGCGGACAGATACGCAGTATTTT	CASSRGYRGQFRERERTDTQYF
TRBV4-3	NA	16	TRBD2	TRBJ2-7	TGCGCCAGCAGCCAAGAGGCTAGCGGCAGCTCCTACGAGCAGTACTTC	CASSQEASGSSYEQYF
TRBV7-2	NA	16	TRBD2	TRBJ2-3	TGTGCCAGCAGCCCCACTAGCGGGAGGGCGGTAGATACGCAGTATTTT	CASSPTSGRAVDTQYF
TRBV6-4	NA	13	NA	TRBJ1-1	TGTGCCAGCAGTGTCAGGTTGGACACTGAAGCTTTCTTT	CASSVRLDTEAFF
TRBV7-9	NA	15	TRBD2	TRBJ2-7	TGTGCCAGCAGCCCGGGGACTAGCGGGTCCTACGAGCAGTACTTC	CASSPGTSGSYEQYF
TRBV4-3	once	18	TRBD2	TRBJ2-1	TGCGCCAGCAGCCATCTCACCTACGGGGAGGGCACCTACAATGAGCAGTTCTTC	CASSHLTYGEGTYNEQFF
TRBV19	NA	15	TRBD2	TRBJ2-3	TGTGCCAGTACCTCGAGCGGGGGTCCCCCAGATACGCAGTATTTT	CASTSSGGPPDTQYF
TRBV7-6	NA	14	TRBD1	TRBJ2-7	TGTGCCAGCAGCTTAAGACAGGGGGCTGAAGAGCAGTACTTC	CASSLRQGAEEQYF
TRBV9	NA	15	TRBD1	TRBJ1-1	TGTGCCAGCAGCGCAGCACAGGGGATGAACACTGAAGCTTTCTTT	CASSAAQGMNTEAFF
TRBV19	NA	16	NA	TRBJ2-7	TGTGCCAGTAGTATAGATGCCCCTCCGACTTCCTACGAGCAGTACTTC	CASSIDAPPTSYEQYF
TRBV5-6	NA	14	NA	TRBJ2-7	TGTGCCAGCAGCTTCGGACACCCACCGTACGAGCAGTACTTC	CASSFGHPPYEQYF
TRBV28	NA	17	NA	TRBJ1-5	TGTGCCAGCAGTTCCTCGACAGAGTTATATAGCAATCAGCCCCAGCATTTT	CASSSSTELYSNQPQHF
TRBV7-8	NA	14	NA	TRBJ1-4	TGTGCCAGCAGGCAGGAGGGGCGGTCGGAAAAACTGTTTTTT	CASRQEGRSEKLFF
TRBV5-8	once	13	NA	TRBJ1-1	TGTGCCAGCAGTGGACAACGAAACACTGAAGCTTTCTTT	CASSGQRNTEAFF
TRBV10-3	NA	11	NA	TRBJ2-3	TGTGCCACCGCAGACAGAGATACGCAGTATTTT	CATADRDTQYF
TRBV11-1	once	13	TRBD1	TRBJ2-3	TGTGCCAGCAGCTTCGCAGGGGGAGATACGCAGTATTTT	CASSFAGGDTQYF
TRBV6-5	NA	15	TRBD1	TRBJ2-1	TGTGCCAGCCAATTGCGACAGGGAATGAACAATGAGCAGTTCTTC	CASQLRQGMNNEQFF
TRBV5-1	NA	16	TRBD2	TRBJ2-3	TGCGCCAGCAGCCCTTGGCGCGGGAGTGGGACAGATACGCAGTATTTT	CASSPWRGSGTDTQYF
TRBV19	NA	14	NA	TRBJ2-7	TGTGCCAGTAGTTCCCGTTTTGGCCCCTACGAGCAGTACTTC	CASSSRFGPYEQYF
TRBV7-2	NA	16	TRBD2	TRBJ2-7	TGTGCCAGCAGCTTAGCATCCAGCGGGAGCTCCTACGAGCAGTACTTC	CASSLASSGSSYEQYF
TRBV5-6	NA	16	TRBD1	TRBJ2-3	TGTGCCAGCAGCTTGGTCGGGACAGGGAGTACAGATACGCAGTATTTT	CASSLVGTGSTDTQYF
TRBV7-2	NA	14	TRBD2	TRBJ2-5	TGTGCCAGCAGCCCTACTAGCGGGGTGGAGACCCAGTACTTC	CASSPTSGVETQYF
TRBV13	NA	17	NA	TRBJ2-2	TGTGCCAGCAGCTTAGAATCTGGGGGCTCGCGCACCGGGGAGCTGTTTTTT	CASSLESGGSRTGELFF
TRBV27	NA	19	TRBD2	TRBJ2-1	TGTGCCAGCAGCGTGAAATCCGGGACTAGCGGGAGGGCGAAAAATGAGCAGTTCTTC	CASSVKSGTSGRAKNEQFF
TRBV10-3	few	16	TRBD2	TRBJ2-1	TGTGCCATCAGTGAGACCACCGGGACTAGCGATTATGAGCAGTTCTTC	CAISETTGTSDYEQFF
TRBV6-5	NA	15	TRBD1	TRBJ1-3	TGTGCCAGCAGTTGGACAGGGGGCTCTGGAAACACCATATATTTT	CASSWTGGSGNTIYF